The 15 T cell receptor beta chains below were found in one sample sequenced in a study of cytomegalovirus exposure and HLA in healthy donors. This PCR relied on a set of 60 Vbeta primers and 13 Jbeta primers. The protocol was immunoSEQ multiplex PCR, while the TCRdb copy is restricted to in-frame clones and leaves out a portion. The sample shows about 77,000 clones, about 80% of them seen only once. Sequenced: PBMCs. The receptor set was obtained from a woman in her 40s in good health and CMV-seronegative.

This chain links TRBV28 with TRBJ1-1; 8 nucleotides line up with TRBD1. The CDR3 is made up of 17 amino acids. V lost 4 bases to trimming and J lost 0 bases; unmatched junction nucleotides: 10. Germline V gene lookup returns CDR1 MDHEN and CDR2 SYDVKM. CDR3 DNA: TGTGCCAGCAGTTCCAGGGGGCCAACCCTAATGAACACTGAAGCTTTCTTT. It yields the protein CASSSRGPTLMNTEAFF.

The chain is built from TRBV7-8 and TRBJ1-2, with D perhaps matching TRBD1 (5 bases). The CDR3 is 14 residues long. CDR1 is SGHVS and CDR2 is FQNEAQ in the germline V gene. The germline V and J ends were trimmed by 7 bases and 3 bases, with 15 bases remaining between them. Here the CDR3 DNA reads TGTGCCAGCACAAGGGGTGTAGGACACTATGGCTACACCTTC. Its protein is CASTRGVGHYGYTF.

This sequence joins TRBV28 and TRBJ2-3; TRBD2 might be the D (5 bases). Germline V gene sequence: CDR1 MDHEN, CDR2 SYDVKM. The CDR3 loop spans 13 amino acids. Trimming stripped 5 bases from V and 4 bases from J, with 10 bases between. CDR3 sequence (DNA): TGTGCCAGCAGTACTACTAGGGCAGATACGCAGTATTTT. It codes for CASSTTRADTQYF.

The chain couples TRBV11-3 to TRBJ2-1, with TRBD1 matching over 7 bases. CDR1 is SGHNT and CDR2 is YENEEA in the germline V gene. CDR3 length equals 16 residues. Unmatched junction bases numbered 4, after V lost 1 base and J lost 1 base. The CDR3 spells CASSLGGQISYNEQFF. CDR3 nucleotides: TGTGCCAGCAGCTTAGGGGGACAGATTTCCTACAATGAGCAGTTCTTC.

The rearrangement joins TRBV19 to TRBJ1-2; D is perhaps TRBD1 (5 bases). The germline gives CDR1 LNHDA, CDR2 SQIVND (reference sequence). This CDR3 has 16 residues. Trimming pared 5 bases from V and 4 bases from J, leaving 20 bases between. CDR3 loop: CASSAYRDSSSYGYTF. CDR3 sequence (DNA): TGTGCCAGTAGTGCCTACCGGGACTCCTCTTCCTATGGCTACACCTTC.

The chain combines TRBV6-1 with TRBJ2-1; 7 bases match TRBD2. This CDR3 is built from 15 residues. V was clipped by 6 bases and J by 0 bases; unmatched bases: 5. CDR1 is MNHNS and CDR2 is SASEGT in the germline V gene. The CDR3 DNA reads TGTGCCAGCAGAACTAGCGCCAGCTCCTACAATGAGCAGTTCTTC. This translates into CASRTSASSYNEQFF.

This clone has only a few counts. The chain recombines TRBV6-5 with TRBJ1-1; 7 bases are a match to TRBD1. Germline-derived CDR1 and CDR2 are MNHEY and SVGAGI. CDR3 length: 14 residues. V was clipped by 8 bases and J by 4 bases; unmatched bases: 10. This CDR3 reads CASVGSWTGTEAFF. In DNA form, the CDR3 reads TGTGCCAGCGTGGGGTCTTGGACAGGCACTGAAGCTTTCTTT.

This clone has just a few counts. This rearrangement joins TRBV4-1 to TRBJ2-3; 7 nucleotides line up with TRBD1. The CDR3 is 15 residues long. V shed 6 bases and J 0 bases; nucleotides not matched to a gene: 6. Per the germline V gene, CDR1 is MGHRA and CDR2 is YSYEKL. CDR3 residues: CASRPDRVSTDTQYF. In DNA form, the CDR3 reads TGCGCCAGCAGACCCGACAGGGTTAGCACAGATACGCAGTATTTT.

This chain uses TRBV10-2 with TRBJ1-2; D gene unclear. The CDR3 totals 15 residues. Trimming stripped 3 bases from V and 3 bases from J, with 14 bases between. Germline CDR1 reads WSHSY; CDR2 reads SAAADI. CDR3: CASSDLWERHYGYTF. The CDR3 nucleotides read TGCGCCAGCAGTGATCTCTGGGAGAGACACTATGGCTACACCTTC.

V and J are TRBV6-6 and TRBJ1-5; a weak D match, TRBD1 (5 bases). V lost 6 bases and J lost 3, with 9 bases in between. From germline, CDR1 is MNHNY and CDR2 SVGAGI (reference sequence). CDR3 length: 13 residues. The CDR3 coding sequence is TGTGCCAGCAGAACAGGAAACAATCAGCCCCAGCATTTT. As protein: CASRTGNNQPQHF.

The chain combines TRBV11-3 with TRBJ2-1; D is possibly TRBD2 (6 bases). Germline assignment: CDR1 SGHNT and CDR2 YENEEA. V gave up 1 base and J gave up 7 bases, with 20 bases separating them. This CDR3 is 17 amino acids long. CDR3 bases: TGTGCCAGCAGCTTAGGGTTAGCGGCCGAGCATGATAATGAGCAGTTCTTC. The encoded protein is CASSLGLAAEHDNEQFF.

The J gene is TRBJ1-1, the V gene TRBV29-1; 7 bases fit TRBD1. The junction had 6 bases not matched to a gene; V was cut back by 4 bases and J by 1 base. CDR1 and CDR2 from the germline V gene are SQVTM and ANQGSEA. The length of the CDR3 is 14 residues. CDR3 in DNA: TGCAGCGTTGCTCGGGCAGGGGGGAACACTGAAGCTTTCTTT. It specifies CSVARAGGNTEAFF.

The sample holds a few counts of this clone. V gene TRBV7-6 combines with J gene TRBJ2-7, with 7 nucleotides matching TRBD2. The V and J ends lost 0 bases and 3 bases, in that order; junction bases with no gene match: 8. Germline loops: CDR1 SGHVS, CDR2 FNYEAQ. The CDR3 runs to 16 residues. Written as DNA, the CDR3 is TGTGCCAGCAGCTTAGCGGCAGCTAGCGGACTCTACGAGCAGTACTTC. It is translated as CASSLAAASGLYEQYF.

This clone was counted between two and nine times. CDR3 region: CASSDGGHEQFF. The CDR3 coding sequence is TGTGCCAGCAGTGACGGGGGGCATGAGCAGTTCTTC. The genes are TRBV25-1 and TRBJ2-1; possible D gene TRBD2, 7 bases. Trimming removed 3 bases at V and 8 bases at J, with 8 bases between. The CDR3 length is 12 residues. CDR1 MGHDK and CDR2 SYGVNS come from the germline V gene.

The chain has TRBV7-3 and TRBJ1-2; no definite D call. V lost 1 base to trimming and J lost 4 bases, with 7 bases between them. CDR3 length: 13 amino acids. In germline, CDR1 is SGHTA, CDR2 FQGTGA. The CDR3 bases are TGTGCCAGCAGCTTAAGTAACGGCTATGGCTACACCTTC. Protein sequence: CASSLSNGYGYTF.